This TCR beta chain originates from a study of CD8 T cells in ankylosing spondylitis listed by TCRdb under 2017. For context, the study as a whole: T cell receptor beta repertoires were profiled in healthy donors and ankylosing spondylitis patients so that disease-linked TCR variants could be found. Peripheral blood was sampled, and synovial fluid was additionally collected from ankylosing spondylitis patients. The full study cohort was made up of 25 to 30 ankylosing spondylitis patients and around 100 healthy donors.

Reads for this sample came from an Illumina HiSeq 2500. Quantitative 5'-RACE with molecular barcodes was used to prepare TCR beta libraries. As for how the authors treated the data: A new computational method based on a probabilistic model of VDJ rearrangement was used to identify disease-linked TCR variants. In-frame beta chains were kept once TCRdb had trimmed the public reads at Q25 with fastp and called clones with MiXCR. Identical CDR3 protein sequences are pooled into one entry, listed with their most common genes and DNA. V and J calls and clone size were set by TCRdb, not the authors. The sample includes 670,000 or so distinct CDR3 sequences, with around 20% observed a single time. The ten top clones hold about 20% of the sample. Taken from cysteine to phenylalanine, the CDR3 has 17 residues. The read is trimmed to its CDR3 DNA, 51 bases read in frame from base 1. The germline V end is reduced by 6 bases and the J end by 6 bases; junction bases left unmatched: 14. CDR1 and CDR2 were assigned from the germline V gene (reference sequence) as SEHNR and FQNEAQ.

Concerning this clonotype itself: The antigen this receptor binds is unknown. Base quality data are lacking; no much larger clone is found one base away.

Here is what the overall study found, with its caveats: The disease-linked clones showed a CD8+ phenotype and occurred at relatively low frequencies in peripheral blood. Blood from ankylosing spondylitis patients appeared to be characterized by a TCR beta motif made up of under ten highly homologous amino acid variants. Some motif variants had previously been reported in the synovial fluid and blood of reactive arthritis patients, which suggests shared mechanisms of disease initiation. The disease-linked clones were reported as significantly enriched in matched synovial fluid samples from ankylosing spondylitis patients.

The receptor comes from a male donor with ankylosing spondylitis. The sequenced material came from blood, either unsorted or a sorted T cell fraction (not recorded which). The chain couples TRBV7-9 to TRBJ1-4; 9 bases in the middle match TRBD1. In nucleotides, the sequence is TGTGCCAGCAGTTCACCCTTCTCCGGGACAGGGTATGAAAAACTGTTTTTT. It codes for CASSSPFSGTGYEKLFF.